This T cell receptor (beta chain) stems from a study of blood T cell repertoires in COVID-19. Overall study: COVID-19 samples from acute and convalescent phases originated in the United States, Italy and Spain.

Source study methods: Estimates of nucleated cell counts were drawn from the amplification of reference gene primers. The repertoire was sequenced with immunoSEQ multiplex PCR; TCRdb's copy has only in-frame clones and lacks some. Clonal size and the V and J genes are those of that table, whereas D and trimming came from the DNA. This sample has more than 50,000 clones, with about 73% found just once. This CDR3 is 14 amino acids long. Germline assignment: CDR1 MNHEY and CDR2 SVGAGI. Trimming removed 6 bases from V and 6 bases from J; junction bases left unmatched: 10. The receptor was derived from a woman aged 80 or over with acute or convalescent COVID-19. Sample: peripheral blood. The V call is TRBV6-5, the J call TRBJ2-7, with 8 nucleotides matching TRBD1. The CDR3 loop is CASSPTGTGGEQYF. The DNA for the CDR3 is TGTGCCAGCAGCCCGACCGGGACAGGCGGCGAGCAGTACTTC.